This entry features one T cell receptor (beta chain) sequence. Its cognate antigen is unknown. Using immunoSEQ multiplex PCR, the repertoire was profiled, and TCRdb retains in-frame clones only, with some absent. Of about 120,000 clones in the sample, less than 95% were seen once. Germline V gene data show CDR1 as MNHEY and CDR2 as SMNVEV (reference sequence). The CDR3 consists of 21 residues. V lost 4 bases and J lost 1, with 29 bases in between. The data are from a study of T cell responses to AZD1222 COVID-19 vaccine. Findings and limits, study-wide: With dominance at 160-218 and 743-854, vaccine-associated CD4 TCRs spanned spike. White British ancestry dominated among donors, who included more females, and clonal diversity was possibly underestimated.

This sample comprised peripheral blood, obtained on day 0 of MenACWY control vaccination. The rearrangement joins TRBV27 to TRBJ1-5; D is possibly TRBD1 (6 bases). The TCR comes from an adult in good health. The DNA of the CDR3 is TGTGCCAGCAGTTCTTGGGGGACGGCGTTGGGGGCCCGAGGGAGCAATCAGCCCCAGCATTTT. Amino acid sequence: CASSSWGTALGARGSNQPQHF.